The 27 T cell receptor beta chains reported below all come from one sample, sequenced in a study of patients and donors after allogeneic stem cell transplantation. A single record per CDR3 protein comes from TCRdb applying MiXCR to the RT-PCR reads. The top ten hold 25% to 35% of the sample, which has 90,000 to 130,000 distinct CDR3 sequences, 35% seen once. Material for sequencing was blood, either unsorted or a sorted T cell fraction (not recorded which). These receptors came from a human donor who was either an allogeneic HSCT recipient or a stem cell or donor lymphocyte infusion donor (not recorded which). It is not recorded whose cells these are; they may come from a transplant donor.

This sequence joins TRBV18 and TRBJ2-7; D not resolved. The CDR3 extends over 13 amino acids. From germline, CDR1 is KGHSH and CDR2 LQKENI. V lost 2 bases, J lost 3 bases, and 8 bases lay in between. CDR3 in amino acids: CASSPGPRYEQYF. The DNA of the CDR3 is TGTGCCAGCTCACCAGGACCCCGCTACGAGCAGTACTTC.

The chain recombines TRBV12-3 or TRBV12-4 with TRBJ1-1, with D tentatively TRBD1 (6 bases). The CDR3 extends over 14 amino acids. V lost 7 bases and J 2 bases, leaving 14 bases between the germline ends. The CDR3, as DNA: TGTGCCAGCACCAGAGGGGGACTTAACACTGAAGCTTTCTTT. Translation: CASTRGGLNTEAFF.

This clonotype was detected only a few times. The rearrangement joins TRBV7-2 to TRBJ2-5; D gene ambiguous. The germline V gene has CDR1 SGHTA and CDR2 FQGNSA. The CDR3 length is 14 residues. V lost 3 bases and J 5 bases, leaving 13 bases between the germline ends. CDR3 in amino acids: CASSFPYLGETQYF. The CDR3 coding sequence is TGTGCCAGCAGCTTCCCCTACCTCGGGGAGACCCAGTACTTC.

The table lists this clonotype with a few counts. The chain carries TRBV12-3 or TRBV12-4 and TRBJ2-2; D is possibly TRBD1 (6 bases). The CDR3 covers 14 residues. The ends were cut back, 5 bases at V and 6 bases at J, with 13 bases in the middle. Written as DNA, the CDR3 is TGTGCCAGCAGTCGAACCAGGGGTTCCGGGGAGCTGTTTTTT. Protein product: CASSRTRGSGELFF.

This clonotype appeared a few times. The V gene is TRBV11-2, the J gene TRBJ1-1, with 9 bases identical to TRBD1. This CDR3 spans 19 amino acids. V lost 5 bases to trimming and J lost 0 bases; unmatched junction nucleotides: 16. Germline CDR1 and CDR2: SGHAT and FQNNGV. The CDR3 region is CASSPWAPGQGRMNTEAFF. The CDR3 bases are TGTGCCAGCAGCCCATGGGCCCCGGGACAGGGCCGCATGAACACTGAAGCTTTCTTT.

The chain links TRBV5-1 to TRBJ2-2; no clear D. The CDR3 covers 14 residues. Looked up from germline, CDR1 is SGHRS and CDR2 is YFSETQ. The V and J ends lost 3 bases and 5 bases respectively, with 11 bases between them. DNA for the CDR3: TGCGCCAGCAGCTCGTACGAAGGTACCGGGGAGCTGTTTTTT. Protein product: CASSSYEGTGELFF.

The CDR3: CASSWGARSNTGELFF. CDR3 DNA sequence: TGTGCCAGCAGTTGGGGGGCGAGGTCGAACACCGGGGAGCTGTTTTTT. This chain uses TRBV6-5 with TRBJ2-2; D assignment may be TRBD1 or TRBD2 (6 bases each). The CDR3 extends over 16 amino acids. V lost 4 bases, J lost 0 bases, and 12 bases lay in between. From germline, CDR1 is MNHEY and CDR2 SVGAGI.

This chain connects TRBV28 to TRBJ1-4, with 7 bases fitting TRBD1. CDR3 length: 13 amino acids. From germline, CDR1 is MDHEN and CDR2 SYDVKM. Trimming cost V 2 bases and J 7 bases; bases outside gene matches: 1. The CDR3 DNA is TGTGCCAGCAGTTTAACAGGGGTTGAAAAACTGTTTTTT. Protein product: CASSLTGVEKLFF.

The V and J genes are TRBV20-1 and TRBJ1-1; 7 nucleotides match TRBD1. The germline gives CDR1 DFQATT, CDR2 SNEGSKA (reference sequence). The CDR3 runs to 14 residues. The trim removed 0 bases at V and 4 bases at J, leaving 5 bases unmatched. The CDR3 DNA follows: TGCAGTGCTAGAGATCCCAGGGGGGGCACTGAAGCTTTCTTT. It translates to CSARDPRGGTEAFF.

This clonotype was counted only a few times. This chain uses TRBV10-3 with TRBJ1-6, with D possibly being TRBD1 (5 bases). The germline V and J ends were trimmed by 4 bases and 8 bases, with 21 bases remaining between them. The CDR3 totals 17 residues. Germline CDR1 reads ENHRY; CDR2 reads SYGVKD. The CDR3: CAISGPRTKGPDSPLHF. The DNA of the CDR3 is TGTGCCATCAGTGGGCCCCGGACAAAAGGCCCGGATTCACCCCTCCACTTT.

This clonotype was picked up many times. The chain combines TRBV20-1 with TRBJ1-2; unclear D gene. Trimming shortened V by 0 bases and J by 3 bases, and 11 bases separated the two germline ends. Germline V gene data show CDR1 as DFQATT and CDR2 as SNEGSKA (reference sequence). This CDR3 is 14 amino acids long. This CDR3 reads CSARDRQLHYGYTF. The CDR3 nucleotides are TGCAGTGCTAGAGATCGGCAGCTGCACTATGGCTACACCTTC.

This sequence joins TRBV20-1 and TRBJ2-1; 7 positions agree with TRBD2. CDR1 DFQATT and CDR2 SNEGSKA come from the germline V gene (reference sequence). The CDR3 runs 15 residues. V dropped 6 bases and J dropped 0; count of bases not matched to a gene: 8. The CDR3, as DNA: TGCAGTGCGGTGTCGCGGGGGAGCTCCTACAATGAGCAGTTCTTC. It translates to CSAVSRGSSYNEQFF.

The CDR3 nucleotides are TGCAGTGCTAGATCCTCCGGGACAGGGAGATGGGATGAGCAGTTCTTC. Translating it yields CSARSSGTGRWDEQFF. This sequence joins TRBV20-1 and TRBJ2-1, with 9 positions matching TRBD1. Trimming removed 2 bases from V and 8 bases from J; junction bases left unmatched: 13. The CDR3 has 16 residues. In germline, CDR1 is DFQATT, CDR2 SNEGSKA (reference sequence).

Only one count was recorded for this clonotype. At one boundary the junction diverges from the germline segment, which might be a read error. This chain uses TRBV2 with TRBJ1-2; TRBD1 agrees at 7 bases. CDR1 is SNHLY and CDR2 is FYNNEI in the germline V gene. CDR3 length equals 14 residues. CDR3 in DNA: TGTGCCAGCAGGAAGACAGGGACCTTCGAGGGCTGCACCTTC. Translated, it gives CASRKTGTFEGCTF.

This clonotype was seen many times. The chain combines TRBV7-8 with TRBJ1-1, with unresolved D. The CDR3 extends over 14 amino acids. Per the germline V gene, CDR1 is SGHVS and CDR2 is FQNEAQ. Trimming took off 6 bases at V and 3 bases at J, with 14 bases between the two ends. CDR3: CASSPRHGYTEAFF. In nucleotides, the CDR3 is TGTGCCAGCAGTCCGCGCCACGGGTACACTGAAGCTTTCTTT.

V is TRBV29-1 and J is TRBJ2-5; TRBD2 matches 11 bases. V was pared by 4 bases and J by 4 bases, with 5 bases of the junction left unmatched. The CDR3 extends over 14 amino acids. CDR1 and CDR2 from the germline V gene are SQVTM and ANQGSEA. The CDR3 region is CSVAGSGRGETQYF. The CDR3 nucleotides read TGCAGCGTTGCAGGTAGCGGGAGGGGAGAGACCCAGTACTTC.

This clonotype was seen more than once but under ten times. The chain carries TRBV5-5 and TRBJ1-5; a weak D match, TRBD1 (5 bases). The CDR3 runs 13 residues. The ends were cut back, 3 bases at V and 6 bases at J, with 10 bases in the middle. Germline V gene sequence: CDR1 SGHKS, CDR2 YYEKEE (reference sequence). The CDR3 reads CASSSSGTQPQHF. The CDR3 DNA follows: TGTGCCAGCAGCTCCAGCGGGACTCAGCCCCAGCATTTT.

CDR3 sequence: CASSYRGLSGNTIYF. Here the CDR3 DNA reads TGTGCCAGCAGTTACAGGGGGCTCTCTGGAAACACCATATATTTT. The chain employs TRBV6-5 and TRBJ1-3, with TRBD1 matching over 7 bases. Germline V gives CDR1 MNHEY, CDR2 SVGAGI. The CDR3 runs to 15 residues. With V trimmed by 2 bases and J by 0 bases, 1 base remained unmatched.

The rearrangement joins TRBV7-2 to TRBJ2-3; D gene uncertain. The V and J ends lost 3 bases and 7 bases respectively, with 8 bases between them. This CDR3 contains 12 residues. Per germline, CDR1 SGHTA and CDR2 FQGNSA. DNA for the CDR3: TGTGCCAGCAGCTTCGGACCAAATACGCAGTATTTT. Translation gives CASSFGPNTQYF. Full variable domain (missing parts from reference TRBV7-2 and TRBJ2-3): GAGVSQSPSNKVTEKGKDVELRCDPISGHTALYWYRQSLGQGLEFLIYFQGNSAPDKSGLPSDRFSAERTGGSVSTLTIQRTQQEDSAVYLCASSFGPNTQYFGPGTRLTVL.

The chain has TRBV7-2 and TRBJ2-2; D is unclear. Germline CDR1 is SGHTA and CDR2 is FQGNSA. This CDR3 is 12 amino acids long. Trimming cost V 7 bases and J 6 bases, with 9 bases left between them. CDR3 DNA sequence: TGTGCCAGCACAATAAGTTCCGGGGAGCTGTTTTTT. Residues: CASTISSGELFF.

J is TRBJ1-2 and V is TRBV6-2 or TRBV6-3; no reliable D call. Germline V gene lookup returns CDR1 MNHEY and CDR2 SVGEGT. This CDR3 spans 13 amino acids. V was pared by 8 bases and J by 7 bases, with 17 bases between. CDR3 protein: CASAGRAFSGYTF. For the CDR3, the DNA is TGTGCCAGCGCGGGGAGGGCCTTCTCTGGCTACACCTTC.

This clonotype was detected ten times or more. CDR3 region: CSAGTGGVKLFF. The CDR3 DNA is TGCAGCGCTGGGACAGGGGGCGTAAAACTGTTTTTT. J is TRBJ1-4 and V is TRBV29-1; 12 bases are a match to TRBD1. The CDR3 length is 12 residues. Germline values: CDR1 SQVTM, CDR2 ANQGSEA. Unmatched junction bases numbered 4, after V lost 7 bases and J lost 10 bases.

This clonotype was found a few times. The J gene is TRBJ1-1, the V gene TRBV6-2 or TRBV6-3; D gene ambiguous. In germline, CDR1 is MNHEY, CDR2 SVGEGT. V lost 3 bases to trimming and J lost 0 bases, with 8 bases between them. The CDR3 length is 14 residues. CDR3 sequence: CASSYRGVNTEAFF. CDR3 nucleotides: TGTGCCAGCAGTTATCGGGGAGTGAACACTGAAGCTTTCTTT.

This clonotype was recorded at least ten times. The rearrangement joins TRBV4-2 to TRBJ1-1; 9 bases match TRBD1. Germline lookup yields CDR1 LGHNA and CDR2 YNFKEQ. J lost 8 bases, V lost 1 base, and 5 bases had no gene match. This CDR3 region has 14 residues. CDR3 nucleotide sequence: TGTGCCAGCAGCCAAGGGGACAGGGATGGGGAAGCTTTCTTT. Amino acids: CASSQGDRDGEAFF.

The rearrangement uses TRBV6-2 or TRBV6-3 and TRBJ1-2, with D possibly being TRBD1 (6 bases). The CDR3 is made up of 13 amino acids. Trimming cost V 2 bases and J 5 bases, with 9 bases left between them. Germline V lookup: CDR1 MNHEY, CDR2 SVGEGT. The CDR3 loop reads CASSYNGQYGYTF. The CDR3 nucleotides are TGTGCCAGCAGTTACAACGGACAGTATGGCTACACCTTC.

This clonotype occurred once. This chain connects TRBV27 to TRBJ1-5; tentatively, D is TRBD1 (6 bases). Trimming took 2 bases from V and 3 from J, leaving 11 bases between them. CDR3 size: 15 residues. Germline V gives CDR1 MNHEY, CDR2 SMNVEV (reference sequence). The CDR3 is CASSLRGADNQPQHF. CDR3 coding DNA: TGTGCCAGCAGTTTACGGGGGGCGGACAATCAGCCCCAGCATTTT.

The rearrangement uses TRBV4-3 and TRBJ1-4, with TRBD1 matching over 7 bases. With 4 bases clipped from V and 6 bases from J, the junction kept 8 bases outside the gene matches. The CDR3 has 15 amino acids. Germline CDR1 is LGHNA and CDR2 is YSLEER. CDR3 sequence: CASSLARTGDEKLFF. The DNA of the CDR3 is TGCGCCAGCAGCCTAGCGCGAACAGGGGATGAAAAACTGTTTTTT.